Sequencing of this T cell receptor (beta chain) was carried out in a study of T cell repertoires in cytomegalovirus infection. There are 15 residues in the CDR3. Germline V lookup: CDR1 MNHEY, CDR2 SVGAGI. With V trimmed by 2 bases and J by 1 base, 3 bases remained unmatched. The table lists this clonotype with a few counts. TCRdb reanalysed the reads using MiXCR and keeps one entry per CDR3 protein. The table has more than 150,000 distinct CDR3 sequences, about 20% seen once; the top ten hold less than 3.5%. The sequenced sample was PBMCs. V is TRBV6-5 and J is TRBJ2-3, with TRBD2 identical over 7 bases. This TCR came from a human donor in good health (CMV status not recorded). Some clones in this sample may be carry-over from other donors' samples. The CDR3, as DNA: TGTGCCAGCAGTTACGAAGCGGGGCGCACAGATACGCAGTATTTT. Translating it yields CASSYEAGRTDTQYF.